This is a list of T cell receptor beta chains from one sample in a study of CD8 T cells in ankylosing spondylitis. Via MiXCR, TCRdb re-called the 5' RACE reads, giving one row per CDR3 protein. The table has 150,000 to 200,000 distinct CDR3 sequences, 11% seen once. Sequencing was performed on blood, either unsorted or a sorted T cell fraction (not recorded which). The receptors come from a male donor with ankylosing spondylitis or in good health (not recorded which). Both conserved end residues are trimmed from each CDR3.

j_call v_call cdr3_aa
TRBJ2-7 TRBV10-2 ASSDDPWRNPSYEQY
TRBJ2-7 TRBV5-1 ASGRTGTGEQY
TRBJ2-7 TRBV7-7 ASSLGDAYEQY
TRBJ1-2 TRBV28 ASSQRQTRHGYT
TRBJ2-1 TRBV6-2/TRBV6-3 ASSYSGTSQF
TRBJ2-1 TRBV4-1 ASSPPVGGGYNEQF
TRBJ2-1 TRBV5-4 ASSQDRRTYNEQF
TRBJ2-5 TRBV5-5 ASSSTVQATQY
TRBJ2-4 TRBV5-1 ASSRDSHVAKNIQY
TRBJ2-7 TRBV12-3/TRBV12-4 ASSLMASGGVSYEQY
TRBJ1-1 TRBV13 ASSLVGQGMNTEAF
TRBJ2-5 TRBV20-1 SARLAGDVQETQY
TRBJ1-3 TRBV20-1 SAVGQRNTIY
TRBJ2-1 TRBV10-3 ATRGKDEQF
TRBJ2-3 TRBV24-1 ATSDSLTAMAGTDTQY
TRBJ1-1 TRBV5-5 ASSLGAGLTEAF
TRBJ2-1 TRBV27 ASSLRQGRVRDNEQF
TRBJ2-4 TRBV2 ASTGPTRADIQY
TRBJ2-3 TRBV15 ATSIPAGEPDTQY
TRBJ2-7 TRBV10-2 ASSESVATYEQY
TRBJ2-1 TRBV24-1 ATSSRSGSGDEQF
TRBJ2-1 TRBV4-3 ASSPRQGGSYNEQF
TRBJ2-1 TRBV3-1 ASSQDIRPDRVFYNEQF
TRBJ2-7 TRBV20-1 SAQGDSFSYEQY
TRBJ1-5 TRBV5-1 ASSPQGPDQPQH
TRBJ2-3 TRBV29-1 SVTKADTQY
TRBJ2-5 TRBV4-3 ASSQVSTPYAGIQETQY
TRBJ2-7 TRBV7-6 ASSPQGSHEQY
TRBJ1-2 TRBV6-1 ATATGMNYGYT
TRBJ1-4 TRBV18 ASSQDQEKLF
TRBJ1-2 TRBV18 ASSLDRAHGYT
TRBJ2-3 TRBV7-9 AVGSLTDTQY
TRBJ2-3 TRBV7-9 ASSLTGGRGGHEY
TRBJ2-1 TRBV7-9 ASSLVGGRADEQF
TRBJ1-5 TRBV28 ASSLGFQPQH
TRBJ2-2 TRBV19 ASSSLTGPSSGELF
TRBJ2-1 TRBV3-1 ASSGTGVDNEQF
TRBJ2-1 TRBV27 ASSLTGGVGNEQF
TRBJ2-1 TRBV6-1 ASSEASGSYNEQF
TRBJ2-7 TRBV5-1 ASSPGTSGSSVEQY
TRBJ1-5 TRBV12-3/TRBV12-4 ASSLGAWEAGQPQH
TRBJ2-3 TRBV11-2 ASSFAGLAGDTQY
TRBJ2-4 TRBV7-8 ASSSRPGLADLAKNIQY
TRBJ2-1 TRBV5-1 ASSLVRTTISYNEQF
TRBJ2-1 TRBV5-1 ASSYGTPSEQF
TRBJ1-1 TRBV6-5 ASSYRVNTEAF
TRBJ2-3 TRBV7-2 ASSPSVQRGADTQY
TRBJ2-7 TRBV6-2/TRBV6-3 ASSPTSGGPYEQY
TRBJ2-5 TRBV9 ASSVGTSGETQY
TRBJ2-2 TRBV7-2 ASSRDPSGTYGGELF
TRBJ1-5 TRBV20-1 SARPTAAGGSGQPQH
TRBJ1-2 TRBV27 ASSLIGQGGGYT
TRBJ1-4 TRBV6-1 ASSARQQTNEKLF
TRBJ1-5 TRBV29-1 SVGRQGGQPQH